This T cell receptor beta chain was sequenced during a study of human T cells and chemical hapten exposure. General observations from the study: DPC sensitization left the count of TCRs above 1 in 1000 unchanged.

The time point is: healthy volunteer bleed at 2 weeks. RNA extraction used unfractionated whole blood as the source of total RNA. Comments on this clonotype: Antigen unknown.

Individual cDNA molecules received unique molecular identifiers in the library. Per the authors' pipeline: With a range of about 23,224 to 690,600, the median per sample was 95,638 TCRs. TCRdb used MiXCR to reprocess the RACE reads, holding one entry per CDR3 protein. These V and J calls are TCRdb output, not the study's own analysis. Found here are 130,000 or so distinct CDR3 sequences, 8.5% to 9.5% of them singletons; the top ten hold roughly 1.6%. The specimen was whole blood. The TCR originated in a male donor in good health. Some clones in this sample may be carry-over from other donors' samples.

The CDR3 sequence: CASSSNGEILYNEQFF. In DNA form, the CDR3 reads TGTGCCAGCAGCTCAAATGGGGAAATCCTCTACAATGAGCAGTTCTTC. This chain joins TRBV7-6 and TRBJ2-1; D uncertain. V lost 4 bases and J 3 bases, leaving 16 bases between the germline ends. The germline V gene encodes CDR1 SGHVS and CDR2 FNYEAQ. There are 16 residues in the CDR3.